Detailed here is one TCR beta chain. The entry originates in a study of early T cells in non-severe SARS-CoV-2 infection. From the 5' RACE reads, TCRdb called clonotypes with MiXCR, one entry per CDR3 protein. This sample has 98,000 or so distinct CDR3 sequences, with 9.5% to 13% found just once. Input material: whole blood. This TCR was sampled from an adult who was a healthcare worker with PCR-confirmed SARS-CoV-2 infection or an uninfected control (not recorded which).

The CDR3 here is CSVEAGGDEKLFF. The CDR3, as DNA: TGCAGCGTTGAAGCCGGCGGCGATGAAAAACTGTTTTTT. The chain carries TRBV29-1 and TRBJ1-4, with no clear D. V lost 1 base and J lost 6, with 9 bases in between. The CDR3 contains 13 residues. Germline loops: CDR1 SQVTM, CDR2 ANQGSEA.